The 31 T cell receptor beta chains given below trace back to one sample, sequenced in a study of blood T cell repertoires in COVID-19 (TCRdb year 2020). The protocol used for the library was the immunoSEQ multiplex PCR assay. Imported from immuneACCESS, the table was reduced by TCRdb to in-frame sequences with V and J called. These copies leave out some clones; in studies compared against another copy, an unresolved V gene accounts for under half, and the cause of the remainder is not known. This sample has roughly 260,000 clones in its table, and about nine tenths of those were observed once. 2% to 2.5% of the sample belongs to the ten largest clones. Material for sequencing was peripheral blood. These receptors originate from a woman aged 45-59 years who had recovered from COVID-19.

The chain recombines TRBV10-2 with TRBJ1-5; no reliable D call. Trimming removed 8 bases from V and 6 bases from J, with 11 bases in between. Germline CDR1 is WSHSY and CDR2 is SAAADI. The CDR3 contains 12 residues. The CDR3 region is CASSGVFQPQHF. Here the CDR3 DNA reads TGCGCCAGCTCGGGTGTTTTTCAGCCCCAGCATTTT.

V is TRBV18 and J is TRBJ2-7; 7 nucleotides agree with TRBD1. After removal of 4 bases from V and 8 bases from J, the junction contained 8 bases not matched to a gene. Germline V gene lookup returns CDR1 KGHSH and CDR2 LQKENI. The CDR3 loop spans 13 amino acids. The CDR3 nucleotides are TGTGCCAGCTCACTAAACAGGGGCGAGAAGCAGTACTTC. Translation gives CASSLNRGEKQYF.

The chain is built from TRBV12-3 or TRBV12-4 and TRBJ2-7, with TRBD1 identical over 8 bases. This CDR3 contains 13 residues. The trim removed 6 bases at V and 7 bases at J, leaving 8 bases unmatched. CDR3 sequence (DNA): TGTGCCAGCAGCTACGGGACAGGAAGGGAGCAGTACTTC. This encodes CASSYGTGREQYF.

The chain has TRBV6-5 and TRBJ1-1; unclear D gene. The CDR3 extends over 14 amino acids. The germline CDR1 and CDR2 sequences are MNHEY and SVGAGI. Deletions cut 7 bases from V and 1 base from J, with 13 bases between. The CDR3 DNA reads TGTGCCAGCAAACCCTGGGGAGCGAACACTGAAGCTTTCTTT. Translating gives CASKPWGANTEAFF.

The J gene is TRBJ2-3, the V gene TRBV30; TRBD1 matches at 10 bases. Per germline, CDR1 GTSNPN and CDR2 SVGIG (reference sequence). The CDR3 is 12 residues long. J lost 6 bases, V lost 8 bases, and 5 bases had no gene match. CDR3 bases: TGTGCCGGACAGGGGGAGTGGGATACGCAGTATTTT. Translated: CAGQGEWDTQYF.

This sequence joins TRBV28 and TRBJ1-2; D might be TRBD1 (6 bases). V was cut by 6 bases and J by 5 bases, with 13 bases left in between. The CDR3 loop spans 13 amino acids. CDR1 MDHEN and CDR2 SYDVKM come from the germline V gene. The CDR3 loop reads CASSLQGRYGYTF. The CDR3, as DNA: TGTGCCAGCAGCTTACAGGGTCGGTATGGCTACACCTTC.

This clone was picked up one time. The V call is TRBV4-3, the J call TRBJ1-6, with 7 positions matching TRBD1. The V segment lost 2 bases and the J segment 9 bases; nucleotides outside the gene matches: 7. Per the germline V gene, CDR1 is LGHNA and CDR2 is YSLEER. This CDR3 is built from 15 residues. The DNA for the CDR3 is TGCGCCAGCAGCCAATACGGCAGGGGGTCTTCACCCCTCCACTTT. The encoded protein is CASSQYGRGSSPLHF.

In this sample, this clone turned up many times. This chain connects TRBV19 to TRBJ2-1; 9 nucleotides match TRBD1. The CDR3 extends over 15 amino acids. Germline V gene data show CDR1 as LNHDA and CDR2 as SQIVND (reference sequence). V gave up 2 bases and J gave up 7 bases; unmatched junction bases: 6. The CDR3 nucleotides read TGTGCCAGTAGTATAATAACAGGGGGCTGGAATGAGCAGTTCTTC. Encoded protein: CASSIITGGWNEQFF.

The chain carries TRBV29-1 and TRBJ2-1; TRBD2 matches at 8 bases. After removal of 4 bases from V and 3 bases from J, the junction contained 5 bases not matched to a gene. CDR1 SQVTM and CDR2 ANQGSEA come from the germline V gene. This CDR3 has 14 residues. Here the CDR3 reads CSVAPGGLYNEQFF. CDR3 DNA sequence: TGCAGCGTTGCCCCGGGGGGGCTCTACAATGAGCAGTTCTTC.

V usage is TRBV29-1 and J usage is TRBJ1-1; D gene unclear. The CDR3 is made up of 12 amino acids. Per the germline V gene, CDR1 is SQVTM and CDR2 is ANQGSEA. Trimming pared 4 bases from V and 11 bases from J, leaving 17 bases between. CDR3 amino acids: CSVVGIDSRAFF. For the CDR3, the DNA is TGCAGCGTTGTCGGTATTGACTCTCGGGCTTTCTTT.

CDR3 DNA sequence: TGTGCCTGGAGTGTACCCCTAATAGCAAGTGAAAAACTGTTTTTT. It encodes CAWSVPLIASEKLFF. The chain couples TRBV30 to TRBJ1-4; unclear D gene. Trimming took off 0 bases at V and 7 bases at J, with 15 bases between the two ends. The CDR3 is made up of 15 amino acids. Germline V gives CDR1 GTSNPN, CDR2 SVGIG (reference sequence).

The genes are TRBV6-6 and TRBJ2-7; possible D gene TRBD2, 6 bases. The V gene lost 6 bases and the J gene lost 2 bases, with 14 bases spanning the gap. CDR3 length equals 14 residues. Looked up from germline, CDR1 is MNHNY and CDR2 is SVGAGI (reference sequence). The CDR3 spells CASSRRGAAYEQYF. For the CDR3, the DNA is TGTGCCAGCAGCCGCCGCGGGGCTGCCTACGAGCAGTACTTC.

The chain combines TRBV7-3 with TRBJ1-5, with D unclear. The CDR3 runs to 13 residues. V gave up 4 bases and J gave up 6 bases, with 10 bases separating them. The germline V gene encodes CDR1 SGHTA and CDR2 FQGTGA. CDR3 DNA: TGTGCCAGCAGCTCCAACGAGGGTCAGCCCCAGCATTTT. Protein sequence: CASSSNEGQPQHF. Drawing the rest from reference TRBV7-3 and TRBJ1-5, the complete variable domain is GAGVSQTPSNKVTEKGKYVELRCDPISGHTALYWYRQSLGQGPEFLIYFQGTGAADDSGLPNDRFFAVRPEGSVSTLKIQRTERGDSAVYLCASSSNEGQPQHFGDGTRLSIL.

V is TRBV19 and J is TRBJ1-5, with 9 bases aligning to TRBD1. The germline V gene has CDR1 LNHDA and CDR2 SQIVND (reference sequence). Unmatched junction bases numbered 11, after V lost 7 bases and J lost 4 bases. CDR3 length: 16 amino acids. This CDR3 reads CASTGSGTGWNQPQHF. DNA for the CDR3: TGTGCCAGTACCGGTTCAGGGACAGGGTGGAATCAGCCCCAGCATTTT. The full variable domain, rest sourced from reference TRBV19 and TRBJ1-5, is DGGITQSPKYLFRKEGQNVTLSCEQNLNHDAMYWYRQDPGQGLRLIYYSQIVNDFQKGDIAEGYSVSREKKESFPLTVTSAQKNPTAFYLCASTGSGTGWNQPQHFGDGTRLSIL.

This chain uses TRBV7-2 with TRBJ2-1; 7 nucleotides line up with TRBD1. The CDR3 is 15 residues long. Germline CDR1 reads SGHTA; CDR2 reads FQGNSA. After removal of 4 bases from V and 10 bases from J, the junction contained 13 bases not matched to a gene. CDR3 residues: CASSSMGQPNGEQFF. In DNA form, the CDR3 reads TGTGCCAGCAGCTCGATGGGACAGCCTAATGGAGAGCAGTTCTTC.

This clone was observed a few times. The chain is built from TRBV11-2 and TRBJ1-4; D ambiguous. The CDR3 contains 14 residues. V dropped 0 bases and J dropped 7 bases, with 9 bases sitting between them. The germline CDR1 and CDR2 sequences are SGHAT and FQNNGV. CDR3 sequence: CASSLEFRVEKLFF. The CDR3 bases are TGTGCCAGCAGCTTAGAATTTCGGGTTGAAAAACTGTTTTTT.

The chain uses TRBV9 and TRBJ1-2, with 10 nucleotides matching TRBD1. V shed 0 bases, J shed 4 bases, and the junction held 3 bases outside the gene matches. Germline-derived CDR1 and CDR2 are SGDLS and YYNGEE. CDR3 length equals 15 residues. The CDR3 spells CASSVGGTGVYGYTF. DNA of the CDR3: TGTGCCAGCAGCGTAGGTGGGACAGGGGTCTATGGCTACACCTTC. Combining the CDR3 with reference TRBV9 and TRBJ1-2 gives the whole variable domain DSGVTQTPKHLITATGQRVTLRCSPRSGDLSVYWYQQSLDQGLQFLIQYYNGEERAKGNILERFSAQQFPDLHSELNLSSLELGDSALYFCASSVGGTGVYGYTFGSGTRLTVV.

CDR3 DNA: TGTGCCTCCCGCCCGAGAGTAAATCCAGCGGGGGTGTCACATACGCAGTATTTT. Translated, it gives CASRPRVNPAGVSHTQYF. The chain uses TRBV30 and TRBJ2-3; 8 bases are shared with TRBD2. The CDR3 covers 18 residues. The germline gives CDR1 GTSNPN, CDR2 SVGIG (reference sequence). The trim removed 7 bases at V and 7 bases at J, leaving 25 bases unmatched.

The gene calls are TRBV28 and TRBJ1-4, with 11 bases aligning to TRBD1. V shed 2 bases, J shed 10 bases, and the junction held 3 bases outside the gene matches. Germline CDR1 and CDR2: MDHEN and SYDVKM. The CDR3 runs 14 residues. CDR3 sequence reads: CASSLEGQGGKLFF. DNA of the CDR3: TGTGCCAGCAGTTTAGAGGGACAGGGGGGAAAACTGTTTTTT. The full variable domain, in which reference TRBV28 and TRBJ1-4 provide the parts outside the CDR3, is DVKVTQSSRYLVKRTGEKVFLECVQDMDHENMFWYRQDPGLGLRLIYFSYDVKMKEKGDIPEGYSVSREKKERFSLILESASTNQTSMYLCASSLEGQGGKLFFGSGTQLSVL.

J is TRBJ2-1 and V is TRBV7-8; 12 positions agree with TRBD2. The CDR3 extends over 16 amino acids. CDR1 and CDR2 from the germline V gene are SGHVS and FQNEAQ. The J segment lost 8 bases and the V segment lost 2 bases, leaving 7 bases of the junction unmatched. CDR3 sequence reads: CASSLWASGGVDEQFF. In nucleotides, the CDR3 is TGTGCCAGCAGCTTATGGGCTAGCGGGGGGGTTGATGAGCAGTTCTTC.

The rearrangement links TRBV6-2 or TRBV6-3 to TRBJ2-1; D is unclear. This CDR3 has 13 amino acids. Germline V CDR1 and CDR2: MNHEY, SVGEGT. The V end was cut by 2 bases, the J end by 6 bases, with 8 bases between. CDR3 amino acids: CASSYPPFNEQFF. In DNA, the CDR3 is TGTGCCAGCAGTTACCCCCCTTTCAATGAGCAGTTCTTC.

The chain uses TRBV19 and TRBJ1-4, with D unresolved. The CDR3 is 14 amino acids. Germline values: CDR1 LNHDA, CDR2 SQIVND (reference sequence). Trimming removed 10 bases at V and 7 bases at J, with 19 bases between. CDR3 DNA sequence: TGTGCCAACCAACGACAAGCGGTACGTGAAAAACTGTTTTTT. Protein sequence: CANQRQAVREKLFF.

The chain recombines TRBV7-2 with TRBJ1-2, with a tentative D call TRBD1 (6 bases). CDR3 length: 14 residues. Trimming took 8 bases from V and 7 from J, leaving 20 bases between them. Per the germline V gene, CDR1 is SGHTA and CDR2 is FQGNSA. CDR3 region: CASWEGQPLGGYTF. CDR3 bases: TGTGCCAGCTGGGAAGGACAGCCTTTGGGTGGCTACACCTTC.

For this clone: At the DNA level, this CDR3 is encoded by other sequences in the same sample as well. This chain connects TRBV9 to TRBJ1-2, with TRBD1 matching over 8 bases. The CDR3 covers 14 residues. In germline, CDR1 is SGDLS, CDR2 YYNGEE. Trimming removed 2 bases from V and 2 bases from J; junction bases left unmatched: 2. CDR3 nucleotides: TGTGCCAGCAGCGTCGGACAGGGCAACTATGGCTACACCTTC. This codes for CASSVGQGNYGYTF.

The rearrangement joins TRBV4-1 to TRBJ1-1; TRBD1 aligns across 11 bases. V shed 4 bases and J 5 bases; nucleotides not matched to a gene: 6. The germline CDR1 and CDR2 sequences are MGHRA and YSYEKL. The CDR3 length is 15 residues. CDR3 nucleotides: TGCGCCAGCAGCCTAGCGGGACAGGGGGGGACTGAAGCTTTCTTT. It codes for CASSLAGQGGTEAFF.

The chain has TRBV7-9 and TRBJ1-2; 11 bases fit TRBD1. With V trimmed by 1 base and J by 5 bases, 3 bases remained unmatched. The CDR3 consists of 15 residues. Germline-derived CDR1 and CDR2 are SEHNR and FQNEAQ (reference sequence). CDR3 sequence reads: CASSLGTGGGYGYTF. The CDR3 region has the DNA TGTGCCAGCAGCTTAGGGACAGGGGGCGGTTATGGCTACACCTTC.

This clone occurred a few times. This rearrangement joins TRBV7-3 to TRBJ2-3, with D possibly TRBD2 on 5 matching bases. V was shortened by 4 bases and J by 1 base, with 12 bases between the two germline ends. CDR1 SGHTA and CDR2 FQGTGA come from the germline V gene. The CDR3 spans 15 residues. The CDR3 sequence: CASSSTGRGTDTQYF. DNA of the CDR3: TGTGCCAGCAGCTCCACCGGGCGGGGCACAGATACGCAGTATTTT.

This chain links TRBV14 with TRBJ1-1, with a weak D call TRBD1 (6 bases). Trimming stripped 3 bases from V and 1 base from J, with 9 bases between. Germline CDR1 SGHDN, CDR2 FVKESK. CDR3 length: 14 amino acids. CDR3 in DNA: TGTGCCAGCAGCCACAGGGGCAGGAACACTGAAGCTTTCTTT. Protein: CASSHRGRNTEAFF.

The rearrangement uses TRBV6-6 and TRBJ2-7; 8 bases are a match to TRBD1. The germline gives CDR1 MNHNY, CDR2 SVGAGI (reference sequence). CDR3 length equals 15 residues. The J segment lost 5 bases and the V segment lost 2 bases, leaving 8 bases of the junction unmatched. The CDR3 DNA is TGTGCCAGCAGTTACCCTGGGGACAGGAGCAACGAGCAGTACTTC. Its translation is CASSYPGDRSNEQYF.

CDR3 sequence reads: CASSQGGRGEGRFYNEQFF. CDR3 coding DNA: TGCGCCAGCAGCCAAGGGGGGCGCGGGGAGGGCCGTTTCTACAATGAGCAGTTCTTC. The chain uses TRBV4-3 and TRBJ2-1, with D perhaps matching TRBD2 (7 bases). V lost 1 base and J lost 3, with 22 bases in between. The V gene's germline CDR1 is LGHNA and CDR2 YSLEER. The CDR3 has 19 residues.

The chain joins TRBV4-2 to TRBJ1-4; D may be TRBD1 (5 bases). The CDR3 is made up of 15 amino acids. From germline, CDR1 is LGHNA and CDR2 YNFKEQ. Deletions cut 0 bases from V and 8 bases from J, with 13 bases between. DNA of the CDR3: TGTGCCAGCAGCCAAGAACAGGCAGTCCGGGAAAAACTGTTTTTT. Translation gives CASSQEQAVREKLFF.